This T cell receptor (beta chain) was found in a study of blood T cell repertoires in COVID-19 (dated by TCRdb to about 2020). Study-level background: Samples from collaborators originated in the United States, Italy and Spain and spanned both the acute and convalescent phases of COVID-19. The material from the prospective study consisted of cDNA or gDNA derived from T cells, B-cell-depleted T cells, or PBMCs. Deeply sampled blood TCRbeta repertoires from subjects exposed to, actively infected with, or recovered from COVID-19 were included in the dataset. A freely available public database, intended as a resource for researchers studying the immune response to SARS-CoV-2, is where the repertoires were released. The samples were drawn from two sources: the first 160 participants of the ongoing ImmuneRACE study, and over 1,000 subjects contributed by 6 global collaborators. Nearly every sample came with metadata listing a de-identified subject ID, COVID-19 status, age in years and sex. HLA class I and class II types, where available, came from metadata supplied by the sample provider rather than from assay-based typing.

From the cysteine up to the phenylalanine, the CDR3 has a length of 18 residues. Only the CDR3 part of the read is kept: 54 bases, read in frame from the first base. Sequences LGHNA (CDR1) and YSLEER (CDR2) are obtained from the germline V gene. Trimming accounts for 0 bases at V and 6 bases at J, while the number of junction bases matched to no gene is 12. Broad study findings and their caveats: The amount of clinical and demographic metadata varied by source and participant and was provided uncurated.

Each collaborating institution followed its own protocols to collect whole blood in K2EDTA tubes. For TCRbeta analysis, collaborators shipped samples in one of three forms: frozen whole blood, isolated PBMCs, or DNA extracted from either of those sample types. As for this clone: Its recognized antigen is unknown. It has no much larger one-base neighbor in the sample; base qualities were not kept.

TCRbeta CDR3 regions were amplified from genomic DNA by means of the immunoSEQ Assay, a bias-controlled multiplex PCR. Per the authors' processing: Nucleated cell counts per sample were estimated from amplification of reference gene primers within the assay. Sequence reads were collapsed and filtered to measure the absolute abundance of every unique TCRbeta CDR3 rearrangement. For each sample, productive Simpson clonality was calculated by taking the square root of Simpson's diversity index across productive rearrangements. TCRdb obtained this table from immuneACCESS and retained in-frame rearrangements with V and J assigned. These tables miss some clones; where compared with another copy, unresolved V genes account for less than half of the shortfall, and the remainder is unexplained. V, J and clone size were drawn from that table, and D and trimming were deduced from the DNA. The sample table shows about 84,000 clones, and 70% to 75% are seen once. The ten most abundant clones make up 4.5% to 6% of the sample.

The material sequenced was peripheral blood. This receptor was obtained from a man over 45 with active or convalescent COVID-19. The receptor chain draws on TRBV4-3 and TRBJ1-2; 11 junctional bases match TRBD1. The nucleotide sequence reads TGCGCCAGCAGCCAAGATCTATTTCGGGGACAGGGGGAGAATGGCTACACCTTC. The encoded protein is CASSQDLFRGQGENGYTF.